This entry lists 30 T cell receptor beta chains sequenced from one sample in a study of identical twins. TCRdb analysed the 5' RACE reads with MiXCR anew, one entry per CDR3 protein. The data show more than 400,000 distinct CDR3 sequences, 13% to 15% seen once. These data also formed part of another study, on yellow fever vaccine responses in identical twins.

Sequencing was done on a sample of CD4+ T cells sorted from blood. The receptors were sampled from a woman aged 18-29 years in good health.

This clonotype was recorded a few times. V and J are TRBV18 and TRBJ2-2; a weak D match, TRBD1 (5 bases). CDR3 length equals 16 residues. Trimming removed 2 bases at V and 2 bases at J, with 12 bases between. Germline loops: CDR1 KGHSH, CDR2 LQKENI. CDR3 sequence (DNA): TGTGCCAGCTCACCAGCACAGGCATTAAACACCGGGGAGCTGTTTTTT. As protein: CASSPAQALNTGELFF.

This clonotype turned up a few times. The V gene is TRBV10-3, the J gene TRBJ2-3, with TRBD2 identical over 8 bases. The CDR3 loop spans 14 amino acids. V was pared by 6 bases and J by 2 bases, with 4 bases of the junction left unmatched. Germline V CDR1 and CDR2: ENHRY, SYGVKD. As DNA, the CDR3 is TGTGCCATCAGATTAGCGGGGAACACAGATACGCAGTATTTT. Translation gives CAIRLAGNTDTQYF.

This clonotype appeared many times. The CDR3 nucleotides are TGTGCCAGCAGGAGCGGGTATGGCACTGAAGCTTTCTTT. Translated, it gives CASRSGYGTEAFF. The rearrangement links TRBV3-1 to TRBJ1-1; D remains ambiguous. Germline CDR1 and CDR2: LGHDT and YNNKEL (reference sequence). The length of the CDR3 is 13 residues. V was cut by 6 bases and J by 4 bases, with 12 bases left in between.

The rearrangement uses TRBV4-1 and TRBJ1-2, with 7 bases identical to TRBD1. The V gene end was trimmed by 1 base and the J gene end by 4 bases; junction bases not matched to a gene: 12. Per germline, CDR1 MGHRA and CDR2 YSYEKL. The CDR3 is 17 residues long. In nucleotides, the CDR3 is TGCGCCAGCAGCCAAGGTCTACAGGGGCCAAGGGGCTATGGCTACACCTTC. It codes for CASSQGLQGPRGYGYTF.

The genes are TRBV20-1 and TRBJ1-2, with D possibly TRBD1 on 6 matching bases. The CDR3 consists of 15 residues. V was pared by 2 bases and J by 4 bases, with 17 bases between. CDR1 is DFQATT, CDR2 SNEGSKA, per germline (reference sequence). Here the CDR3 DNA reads TGCAGTGCTAGAAAGTCCGGAACAGGGCTCTATGGCTACACCTTC. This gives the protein CSARKSGTGLYGYTF.

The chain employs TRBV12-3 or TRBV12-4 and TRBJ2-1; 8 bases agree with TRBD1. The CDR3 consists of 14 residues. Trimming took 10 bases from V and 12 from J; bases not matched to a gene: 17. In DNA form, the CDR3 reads TGTGCCACCTTGGTGGGACAGGCCCTGCCGGGGCAGTTCTTC. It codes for CATLVGQALPGQFF.

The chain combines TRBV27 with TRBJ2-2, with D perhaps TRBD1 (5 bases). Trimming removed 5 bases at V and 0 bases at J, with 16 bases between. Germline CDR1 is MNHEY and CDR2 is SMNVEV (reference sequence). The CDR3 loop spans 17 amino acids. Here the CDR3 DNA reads TGTGCCAGCAGTCGAAACAAGGACACTTCGAACACCGGGGAGCTGTTTTTT. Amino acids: CASSRNKDTSNTGELFF.

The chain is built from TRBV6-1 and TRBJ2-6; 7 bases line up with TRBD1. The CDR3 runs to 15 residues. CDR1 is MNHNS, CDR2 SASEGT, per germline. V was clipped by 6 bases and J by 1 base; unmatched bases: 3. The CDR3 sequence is CASRTGVSGANVLTF. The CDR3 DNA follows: TGTGCCAGCAGAACAGGGGTATCTGGGGCCAACGTCCTGACTTTC.

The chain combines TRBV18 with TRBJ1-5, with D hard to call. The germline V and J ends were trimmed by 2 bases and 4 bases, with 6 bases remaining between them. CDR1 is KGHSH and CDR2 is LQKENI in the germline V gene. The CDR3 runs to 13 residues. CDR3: CASSPSGNQPQHF. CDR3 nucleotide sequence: TGTGCCAGCTCACCATCGGGGAATCAGCCCCAGCATTTT.

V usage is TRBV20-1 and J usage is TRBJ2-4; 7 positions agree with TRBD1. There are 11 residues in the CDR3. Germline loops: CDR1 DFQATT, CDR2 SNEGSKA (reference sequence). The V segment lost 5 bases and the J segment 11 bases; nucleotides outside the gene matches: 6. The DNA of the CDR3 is TGCAGTGCTCAGGTGACAGGGCTTCAGTACTTC. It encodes CSAQVTGLQYF.

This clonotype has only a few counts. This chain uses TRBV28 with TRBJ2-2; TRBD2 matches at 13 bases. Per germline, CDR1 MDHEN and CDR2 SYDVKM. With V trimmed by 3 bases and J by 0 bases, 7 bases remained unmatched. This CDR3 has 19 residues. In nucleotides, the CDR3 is TGTGCCAGCAGTTTGGTCCCCGGGACTAGCGGGGCGAACACCGGGGAGCTGTTTTTT. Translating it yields CASSLVPGTSGANTGELFF.

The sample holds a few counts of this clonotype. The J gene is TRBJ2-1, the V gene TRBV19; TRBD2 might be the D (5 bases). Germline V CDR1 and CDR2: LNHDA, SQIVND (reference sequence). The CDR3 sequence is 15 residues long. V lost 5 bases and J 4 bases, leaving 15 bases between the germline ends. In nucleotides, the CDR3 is TGTGCCAGTAGTTTTTCCCCTAGCAGGTACAATGAGCAGTTCTTC. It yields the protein CASSFSPSRYNEQFF.

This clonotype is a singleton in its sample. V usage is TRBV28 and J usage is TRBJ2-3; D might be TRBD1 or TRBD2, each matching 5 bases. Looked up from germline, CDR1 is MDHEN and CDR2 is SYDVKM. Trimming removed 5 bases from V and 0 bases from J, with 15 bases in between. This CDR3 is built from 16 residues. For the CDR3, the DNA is TGTGCCAGCAGTGCCCGATGGGGGTCTAGCACAGATACGCAGTATTTT. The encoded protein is CASSARWGSSTDTQYF. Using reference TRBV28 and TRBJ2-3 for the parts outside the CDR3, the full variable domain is DVKVTQSSRYLVKRTGEKVFLECVQDMDHENMFWYRQDPGLGLRLIYFSYDVKMKEKGDIPEGYSVSREKKERFSLILESASTNQTSMYLCASSARWGSSTDTQYFGPGTRLTVL.

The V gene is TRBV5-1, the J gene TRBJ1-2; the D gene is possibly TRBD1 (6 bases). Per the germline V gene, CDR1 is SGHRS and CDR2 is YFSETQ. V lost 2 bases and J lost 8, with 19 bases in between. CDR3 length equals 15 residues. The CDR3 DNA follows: TGCGCCAGCAGCTTTAGACAGGCCGATTTAAGCGGCTACACCTTC. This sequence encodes CASSFRQADLSGYTF.

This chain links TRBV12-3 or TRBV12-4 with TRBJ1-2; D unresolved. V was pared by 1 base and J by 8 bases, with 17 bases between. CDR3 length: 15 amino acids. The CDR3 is CASSLGASFGGGYTF. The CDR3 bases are TGTGCCAGCAGTTTAGGGGCCTCTTTCGGAGGGGGCTACACCTTC.

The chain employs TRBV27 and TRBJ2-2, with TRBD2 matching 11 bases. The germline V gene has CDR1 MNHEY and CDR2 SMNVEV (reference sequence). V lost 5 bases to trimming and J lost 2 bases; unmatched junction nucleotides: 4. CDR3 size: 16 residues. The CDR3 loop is CASSQTSGINTGELFF. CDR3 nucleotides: TGTGCCAGCAGTCAGACTAGCGGGATCAACACCGGGGAGCTGTTTTTT.

The CDR3 sequence: CASSPSERLTAVTQYF. DNA of the CDR3: TGTGCCAGCAGCCCATCTGAGCGGCTAACAGCGGTGACCCAGTACTTC. This rearrangement joins TRBV7-8 to TRBJ2-5; the D gene is possibly TRBD2 (5 bases). This CDR3 is built from 16 residues. The ends were cut back, 5 bases at V and 7 bases at J, with 23 bases in the middle. Germline V gene data show CDR1 as SGHVS and CDR2 as FQNEAQ.

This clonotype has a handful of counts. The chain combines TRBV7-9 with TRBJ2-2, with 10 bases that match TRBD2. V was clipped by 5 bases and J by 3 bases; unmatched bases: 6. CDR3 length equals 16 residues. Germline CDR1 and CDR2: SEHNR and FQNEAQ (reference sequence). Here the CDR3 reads CASSPPSGGYTGELFF. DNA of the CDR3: TGTGCCAGCAGCCCTCCTAGCGGGGGATACACCGGGGAGCTGTTTTTT.

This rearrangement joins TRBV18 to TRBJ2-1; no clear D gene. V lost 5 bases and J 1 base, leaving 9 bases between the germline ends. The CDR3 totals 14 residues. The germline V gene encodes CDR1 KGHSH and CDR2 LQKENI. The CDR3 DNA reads TGTGCCAGCTCATCTGTCGGTTCCTACAATGAGCAGTTCTTC. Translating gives CASSSVGSYNEQFF.

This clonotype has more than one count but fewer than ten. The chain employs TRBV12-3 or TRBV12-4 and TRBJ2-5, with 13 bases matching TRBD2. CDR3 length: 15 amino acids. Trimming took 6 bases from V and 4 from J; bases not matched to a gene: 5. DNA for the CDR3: TGTGCCAGCAGAGAGACTAGCGGGAGGTTAGAGACCCAGTACTTC. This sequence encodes CASRETSGRLETQYF.

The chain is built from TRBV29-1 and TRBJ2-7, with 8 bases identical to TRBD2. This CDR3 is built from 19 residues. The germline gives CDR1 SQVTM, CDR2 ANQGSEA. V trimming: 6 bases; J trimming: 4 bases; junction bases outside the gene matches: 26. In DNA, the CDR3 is TGCAGCGTCCTCAAACGCGGGGGGCCCGAGGGGTTGCTACAATACGAGCAGTACTTC. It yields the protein CSVLKRGGPEGLLQYEQYF.

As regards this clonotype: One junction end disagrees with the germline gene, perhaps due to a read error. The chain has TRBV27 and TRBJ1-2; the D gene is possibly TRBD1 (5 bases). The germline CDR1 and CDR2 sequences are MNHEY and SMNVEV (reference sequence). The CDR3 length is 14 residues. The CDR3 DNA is TGTGCCAGCAGTTTATTTTTGGGGACCACAGTGACAACTTTC. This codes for CASSLFLGTTVTTF.

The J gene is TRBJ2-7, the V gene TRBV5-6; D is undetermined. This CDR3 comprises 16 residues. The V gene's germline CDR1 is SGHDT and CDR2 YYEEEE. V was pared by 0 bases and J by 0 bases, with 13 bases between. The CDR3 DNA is TGTGCCAGCAGCTTGGTAGGTCAGCTTAGCTCCTACGAGCAGTACGTC. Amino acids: CASSLVGQLSSYEQYV.

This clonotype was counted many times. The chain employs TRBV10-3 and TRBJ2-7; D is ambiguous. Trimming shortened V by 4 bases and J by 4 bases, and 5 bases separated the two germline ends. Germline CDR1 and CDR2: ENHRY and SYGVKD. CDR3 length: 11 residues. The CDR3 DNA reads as TGTGCCATCAGTGGGAGTTACGAGCAGTACTTC. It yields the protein CAISGSYEQYF.

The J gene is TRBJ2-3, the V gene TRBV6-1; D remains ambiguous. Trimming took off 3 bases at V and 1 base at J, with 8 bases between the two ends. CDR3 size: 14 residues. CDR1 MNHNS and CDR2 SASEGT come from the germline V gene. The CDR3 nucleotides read TGTGCCAGCAGTGAGGTTAGGGGCACAGATACGCAGTATTTT. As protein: CASSEVRGTDTQYF.

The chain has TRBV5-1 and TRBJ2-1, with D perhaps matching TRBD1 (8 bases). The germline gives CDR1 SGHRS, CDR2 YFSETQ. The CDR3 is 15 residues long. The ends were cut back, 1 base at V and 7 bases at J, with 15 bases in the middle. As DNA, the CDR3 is TGCGCCAGCAGCTTGAGCGGGACAGGAGAGAATGAGCAGTTCTTC. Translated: CASSLSGTGENEQFF.

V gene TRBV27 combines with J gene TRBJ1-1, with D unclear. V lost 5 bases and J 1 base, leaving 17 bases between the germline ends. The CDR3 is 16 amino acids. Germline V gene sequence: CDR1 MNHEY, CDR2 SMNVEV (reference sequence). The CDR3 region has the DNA TGTGCCAGCAGTCCCTGGGCTTTCGTCGGGAACACTGAAGCTTTCTTT. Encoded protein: CASSPWAFVGNTEAFF.

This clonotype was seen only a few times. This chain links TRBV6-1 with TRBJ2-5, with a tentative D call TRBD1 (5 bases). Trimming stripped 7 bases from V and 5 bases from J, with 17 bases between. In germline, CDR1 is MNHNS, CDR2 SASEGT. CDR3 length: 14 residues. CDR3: CASKESRVRETQYF. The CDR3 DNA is TGTGCCAGCAAGGAATCCAGGGTGAGGGAGACCCAGTACTTC.

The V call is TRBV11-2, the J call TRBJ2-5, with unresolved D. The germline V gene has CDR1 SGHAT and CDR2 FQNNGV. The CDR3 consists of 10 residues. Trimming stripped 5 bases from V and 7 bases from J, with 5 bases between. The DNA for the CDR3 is TGTGCCAGCAGCGAAGGGACCCAGTACTTC. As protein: CASSEGTQYF.

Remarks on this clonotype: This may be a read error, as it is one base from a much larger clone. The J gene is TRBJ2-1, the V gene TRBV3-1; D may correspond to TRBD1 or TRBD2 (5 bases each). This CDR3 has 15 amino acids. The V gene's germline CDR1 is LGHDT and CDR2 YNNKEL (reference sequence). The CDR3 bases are TGTGCCAGCACCCAAGCTCCAGGGAGCTACAATGAGCAGTTCTTC. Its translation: CASTQAPGSYNEQFF.